This TCR beta chain is from a study of vaccination effects on CD4 cells after COVID-19. In the study overall: Participants were given two doses of BNT162b2 or mRNA-1273 vaccine. Findings of the study overall: The study found that only 1 of 255 vaccine-induced clones from healthy vaccinees cross-reacted with common cold coronaviruses.

Concerning this clone: What it binds is not known.

Using viral peptide pools, the ViraFEST assay grew out antigen-specific CD4+ T cells prior to sequencing. Cells that had been cultured for 10 days were the source of isolated CD4+ T cells. Testing of the vaccine recipients showed negative nucleocapsid antibodies and no prior SARS-CoV-2 infection. Using immunoSEQ multiplex PCR, the repertoire was profiled, and TCRdb retains in-frame clones only, with some absent. The table shows over 60,000 clones, with 76% occurring only once. This sequence was found in a human donor who received a COVID-19 vaccine. The sequencing here drew on CD4+ T cells from PBMCs cultured with HCoV-NL63 spike peptides, taken before COVID-19 vaccination.

The chain's CDR3 is CATSRVIGTYEQYV. As DNA, the CDR3 is TGTGCCACCAGCAGAGTGATCGGAACCTACGAGCAGTACGTC. The rearrangement uses TRBV15 and TRBJ2-7; D unclear. V was clipped by 1 base and J by 2 bases, with 9 bases between them. The V gene's germline CDR1 is LNHNV and CDR2 YYDKDF (reference sequence). CDR3 length: 14 residues.